This entry lists 4 T cell receptor beta chains sequenced from one sample in a study of blood T cell repertoires in COVID-19. Libraries were prepared by immunoSEQ multiplex PCR; TCRdb keeps only in-frame clonotypes and omits some of them. The sample consists of under 150,000 clones, about 85% of them appearing once. The sample was peripheral blood. These receptors all stem from a man in his forties with active or convalescent COVID-19.

The chain is built from TRBV27 and TRBJ2-6; no clear D. The CDR3 is 15 amino acids. V lost 7 bases and J lost 0, with 10 bases in between. Germline CDR1 and CDR2: MNHEY and SMNVEV (reference sequence). The CDR3 here is CASMRLSSGANVLTF. The CDR3 DNA is TGTGCCAGCATGAGATTGAGCTCTGGGGCCAACGTCCTGACTTTC.

The chain has TRBV2 and TRBJ2-5; 13 bases fit TRBD2. Germline CDR1 SNHLY, CDR2 FYNNEI. This CDR3 has 17 residues. Trimming removed 4 bases from V and 1 base from J; junction bases left unmatched: 6. CDR3: CASSVLTSGGIQETQYF. CDR3 in DNA: TGTGCCAGCAGTGTGTTGACTAGCGGGGGGATCCAAGAGACCCAGTACTTC. The whole variable domain, remainder taken from reference TRBV2 and TRBJ2-5, is EPEVTQTPSHQVTQMGQEVILRCVPISNHLYFYWYRQILGQKVEFLVSFYNNEISEKSEIFDDQFSVERPDGSNFTLKIRSTKLEDSAMYFCASSVLTSGGIQETQYFGPGTRLLVL.

This clone appeared a few times. The rearrangement joins TRBV5-5 to TRBJ1-3, with a weak D call TRBD1 (5 bases). The CDR3 has 15 residues. Between the trimmed V and J ends, which lost 2 bases and 4 bases, there was a span of 13 bases. Germline loops: CDR1 SGHKS, CDR2 YYEKEE (reference sequence). CDR3 sequence reads: CASSFRQLEGNTIYF. The CDR3 DNA reads TGTGCCAGCAGCTTCAGACAGCTCGAGGGAAACACCATATATTTT.

The chain recombines TRBV2 with TRBJ2-6, with TRBD1 matching over 8 bases. J was trimmed by 0 bases and V by 6 bases; bases with no gene match: 10. Germline lookup yields CDR1 SNHLY and CDR2 FYNNEI. The CDR3 consists of 18 residues. The CDR3 loop reads CASRGSGTGPSGANVLTF. The CDR3 DNA is TGTGCCAGCAGGGGTTCCGGGACAGGCCCCTCTGGGGCCAACGTCCTGACTTTC. Full variable domain (rest looked up from reference TRBV2 and TRBJ2-6): EPEVTQTPSHQVTQMGQEVILRCVPISNHLYFYWYRQILGQKVEFLVSFYNNEISEKSEIFDDQFSVERPDGSNFTLKIRSTKLEDSAMYFCASRGSGTGPSGANVLTFGAGSRLTVL.